This is a list of T cell receptor beta chains from one sample in a study of cytomegalovirus exposure and HLA in healthy donors. Here immunoSEQ multiplex PCR was the method, and the copy in TCRdb shows in-frame clones only, minus some. The sample consists of some 200,000 clones, roughly 80% of them appearing once. Input material: PBMCs. These receptors all come from a man in his forties in good health and CMV-seropositive. Each CDR3 is given without its conserved first and last residue.

j_call: TRBJ2-7; v_call: TRBV5-6; cdr3_aa: ASSNRVFPRGSYEQY
j_call: TRBJ2-1; v_call: TRBV9; cdr3_aa: ASSVGPSGGNEQF
j_call: TRBJ1-5; v_call: TRBV7-2; cdr3_aa: ASSLVQGLEQPQH
j_call: TRBJ2-1; v_call: TRBV9; cdr3_aa: ASSVGGQSNEQF
j_call: TRBJ2-1; v_call: TRBV18; cdr3_aa: ASSPKVSGGQF
j_call: TRBJ2-1; v_call: TRBV30; cdr3_aa: AWSDADNEQF
j_call: TRBJ2-5; v_call: TRBV18; cdr3_aa: ASSPGGNPRRAQY
j_call: TRBJ2-3; v_call: TRBV4-1; cdr3_aa: ASSQGLTDTQY
j_call: TRBJ1-6; v_call: TRBV11-2; cdr3_aa: ASSLDRQGNSPLH
j_call: TRBJ2-7; v_call: TRBV27; cdr3_aa: ASSSSRTYEQY
j_call: TRBJ2-1; v_call: TRBV25-1; cdr3_aa: ASSDSNEQF
j_call: TRBJ2-7; v_call: TRBV11-2; cdr3_aa: ASSLSIFEQY
j_call: TRBJ2-6; v_call: TRBV19; cdr3_aa: ASSWGESGANVLT
j_call: TRBJ2-1; v_call: TRBV7-9; cdr3_aa: ASSLKEGNSGTGRNEQF
j_call: TRBJ2-1; v_call: TRBV19; cdr3_aa: ASSVDRGFYNEQF
j_call: TRBJ2-7; v_call: TRBV5-1; cdr3_aa: ASSLLGGDYEQY
j_call: TRBJ2-1; v_call: TRBV5-1; cdr3_aa: ASAETGTSSYNEQF
j_call: TRBJ2-6; v_call: TRBV6-1; cdr3_aa: ASSERQSDYSGANVLT
j_call: TRBJ1-5; v_call: TRBV30; cdr3_aa: AWAQGSNQPQH
j_call: .; v_call: TRBV30; cdr3_aa: AKREGLAGHSYEQY
j_call: TRBJ2-7; v_call: TRBV4-3; cdr3_aa: ASSQKGGGWEQY
j_call: TRBJ2-1; v_call: TRBV5-4; cdr3_aa: ASSVDRDNEQF
j_call: TRBJ2-7; v_call: TRBV7-2; cdr3_aa: ASSLVGTGVGEQY
j_call: TRBJ1-5; v_call: TRBV9; cdr3_aa: ASSMGDQPQH
j_call: TRBJ2-5; v_call: TRBV19; cdr3_aa: ASSTTGSMETQY
j_call: TRBJ2-5; v_call: TRBV2; cdr3_aa: ASSDAGETQY
j_call: TRBJ1-4; v_call: TRBV29-1; cdr3_aa: SAGVGLANEKLF
j_call: TRBJ1-5; v_call: TRBV10-2; cdr3_aa: ASSGGLGTVEH
j_call: TRBJ2-1; v_call: TRBV9; cdr3_aa: ASSGSSQF
j_call: TRBJ2-1; v_call: TRBV7-2; cdr3_aa: ASSLQTSGGLYEQF
j_call: TRBJ2-7; v_call: TRBV5-6; cdr3_aa: ASSSIGGDSVWRQY
j_call: TRBJ2-5; v_call: TRBV7-2; cdr3_aa: ASSPQVAAQQETQY
j_call: TRBJ2-3; v_call: TRBV9; cdr3_aa: ASSVAGGEDTQY
j_call: TRBJ1-1; v_call: TRBV4-3; cdr3_aa: ASSQDRLRDRA
j_call: .; v_call: TRBV5-8; cdr3_aa: ASSLGLNRRPYEQY
j_call: TRBJ1-5; v_call: TRBV28; cdr3_aa: ASSPAGNSNQPQH
j_call: TRBJ2-7; v_call: TRBV4-3; cdr3_aa: ASSQGNGYEQY
j_call: TRBJ2-5; v_call: TRBV6-5; cdr3_aa: ASSYSSRGSETQY
j_call: TRBJ2-7; v_call: TRBV4-1; cdr3_aa: ASSQQPGQGYYEQY
j_call: .; v_call: TRBV4-3; cdr3_aa: ASSQGVRVYEQY
j_call: TRBJ2-7; v_call: TRBV4-1; cdr3_aa: ASSRGTSGAGEQY
j_call: TRBJ2-5; v_call: TRBV5-6; cdr3_aa: ASSRGETQY
j_call: TRBJ2-7; v_call: TRBV5-6; cdr3_aa: ASSVGDSYEQY
j_call: TRBJ1-6; v_call: TRBV9; cdr3_aa: ASSVGSSPLH
j_call: TRBJ2-2; v_call: TRBV29-1; cdr3_aa: SAGTGGSGELF
j_call: TRBJ2-7; v_call: TRBV29-1; cdr3_aa: SVFRSGTGSYEQY
j_call: TRBJ1-2; v_call: TRBV9; cdr3_aa: ASSVDGGHGYT
j_call: TRBJ2-7; v_call: TRBV7-8; cdr3_aa: ASRDASGTYEQY
j_call: TRBJ2-3; v_call: TRBV11-2; cdr3_aa: ASTPGASGGAYDTQY
j_call: TRBJ2-3; v_call: TRBV7-2; cdr3_aa: ASSLEVARLDTQY
j_call: TRBJ1-4; v_call: TRBV7-2; cdr3_aa: ASSLRRRTGREKLF
j_call: TRBJ2-2; v_call: TRBV4-3; cdr3_aa: ASSQVPSGGSNTGELF